This TCR beta chain was captured by sequencing in a study of shared clonotypes between healthy human individuals. General study points: An expected dependence of interdonor clonotype sharing on sequencing depth was noted. The study found about 5% of naive CD4 clonotypes shared across several donors.

The method was immunoSEQ multiplex PCR; TCRdb's version includes in-frame clones alone and lacks a portion of them. The sample gives over a million clones, roughly 98% of which show up once; about 0.45% is in the top ten. In the case of this clone: What it recognizes is unknown.

What was sequenced was naive CD4+ T cells sorted from blood. Subset reported: CD45RA+ positively selected. The origin of this receptor is a man aged 25 to 40 in good health.

CDR3 protein: CASSQSSGRDEQFF. CDR3 nucleotides: TGTGCCAGCAGCCAGTCTAGCGGGAGAGATGAGCAGTTCTTC. The chain recombines TRBV14 with TRBJ2-1; TRBD2 matches 10 bases. Germline V gives CDR1 SGHDN, CDR2 FVKESK. Trimming cost V 3 bases and J 8 bases; bases outside gene matches: 4. The CDR3 consists of 14 residues. Full variable domain (missing parts from reference TRBV14 and TRBJ2-1): EAGVTQFPSHSVIEKGQTVTLRCDPISGHDNLYWYRRVMGKEIKFLLHFVKESKQDESGMPNNRFLAERTGGTYSTLKVQPAELEDSGVYFCASSQSSGRDEQFFGPGTRLTVL.